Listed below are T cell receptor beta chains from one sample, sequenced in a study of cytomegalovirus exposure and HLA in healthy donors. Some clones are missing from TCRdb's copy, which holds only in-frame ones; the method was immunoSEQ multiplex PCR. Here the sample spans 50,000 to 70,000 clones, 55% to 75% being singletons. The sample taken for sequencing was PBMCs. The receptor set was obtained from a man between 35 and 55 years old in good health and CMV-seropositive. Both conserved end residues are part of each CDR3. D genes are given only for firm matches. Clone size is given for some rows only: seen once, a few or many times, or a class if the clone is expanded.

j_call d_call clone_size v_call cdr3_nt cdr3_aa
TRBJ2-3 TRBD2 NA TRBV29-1 TGCAGCGTGGGGGAACTTAGCGGGGGGGCGACAGATACGCAGTATTTT CSVGELSGGATDTQYF
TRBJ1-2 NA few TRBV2 TGTGCCAGCACAGGCTTCCGAGCTAACTATGGCTACACCTTC CASTGFRANYGYTF
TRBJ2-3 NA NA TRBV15 TGTGCCACCAGCAGAGCGACTGAAACAGATACGCAGTATTTT CATSRATETDTQYF
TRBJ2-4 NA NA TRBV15 TGTGCCACCAAGCGGGTAGACAAAAACATTCAGTACTTC CATKRVDKNIQYF
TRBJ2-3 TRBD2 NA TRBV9 TGTGCCAGCAGCCCTGAACGGGGGGGCACAGATACGCAGTATTTT CASSPERGGTDTQYF
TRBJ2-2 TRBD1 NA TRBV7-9 TGTGCCAGCAGCCGGACAGGGGTGACCGGGGAGCTGTTTTTT CASSRTGVTGELFF
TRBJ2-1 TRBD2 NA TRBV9 TGTGCCAGCAGTGGTGATTTGAGCGGGGGTAGTGAGCAGTTCTTC CASSGDLSGGSEQFF
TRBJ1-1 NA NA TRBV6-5 TGTGCCAGCAGTTACTATCCTATTCTGGACACTGAAGCTTTCTTT CASSYYPILDTEAFF
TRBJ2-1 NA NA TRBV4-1 TGCGCCAGCAGCCAAGATTCGCACAACTCCTACAATGAGCAGTTCTTC CASSQDSHNSYNEQFF
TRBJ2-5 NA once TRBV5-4 TGTGCCAGCAGCTTTGGGGGGAGGGAGACCCAGTACTTC CASSFGGRETQYF
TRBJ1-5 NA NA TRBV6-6 TGTGCCAGCAGCCGTGACACCATGGGCAATCAGCCCCAGCATTTT CASSRDTMGNQPQHF
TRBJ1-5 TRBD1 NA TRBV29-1 TGCAGCGTTAAAATTGGCGGACAGGGGGACCAGCCCCAGCATTTT CSVKIGGQGDQPQHF
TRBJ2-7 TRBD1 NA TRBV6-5 TGTGCCAGCAGTACCAGGGACAGCTACGAGCAGTACTTC CASSTRDSYEQYF
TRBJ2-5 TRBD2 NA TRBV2 TGTGCCACCCATCCGGCTAGCGGGGGCCAAGAGACCCAGTACTTC CATHPASGGQETQYF
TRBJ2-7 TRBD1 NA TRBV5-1 TGCGCCAGCAGCGCTTCCCGGACAGGGGGATCCGAGCAGTACTTC CASSASRTGGSEQYF
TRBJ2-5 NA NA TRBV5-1 TGCGCCAGCAGCCCACAGTACCAAGAGACCCAGTACTTC CASSPQYQETQYF
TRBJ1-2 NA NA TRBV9 TGTGCCAGCAGCGTAGCTGGGGGAGGCTATGGCTACACCTTC CASSVAGGGYGYTF
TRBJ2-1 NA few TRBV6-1 TGTGCCATCGGTTTGGGGGGGGCCGGGTATGAGCAGTTCTTC CAIGLGGAGYEQFF
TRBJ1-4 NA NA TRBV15 TGTGCCACCAGCAGCAATACACTAGCTAATGAAAAACTGTTTTTT CATSSNTLANEKLFF
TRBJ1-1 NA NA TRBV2 TGTGCCAGCAGTGAAGTGAGAACTGAAGCTTTCTTT CASSEVRTEAFF
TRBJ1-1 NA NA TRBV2 TGTGCCAGCAGTGACTCCAGATTGAACACTGAAGCTTTCTTT CASSDSRLNTEAFF
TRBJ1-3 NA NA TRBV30 TGTGCCTGGAGTGTCGACATGGGTGACACCATATATTTT CAWSVDMGDTIYF
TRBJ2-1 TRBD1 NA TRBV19 TGTGCCAGTAGTATCGACAGGGGGCCCTATGAGCAGTTCTTC CASSIDRGPYEQFF
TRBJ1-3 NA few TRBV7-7 TGTGCTAGCAGCTCCATTTCTGGAAACACCATATATTTT CASSSISGNTIYF
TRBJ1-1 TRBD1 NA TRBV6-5 TGTGCCAGCTCAATAAACAGGGGTAACACTGAAGCTTTCTTT CASSINRGNTEAFF
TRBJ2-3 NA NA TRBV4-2 TGTGCCAGCAGCCCTCTGGGGGCTAGCACAGATACGCAGTATTTT CASSPLGASTDTQYF
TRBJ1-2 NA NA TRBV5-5 TGTGCCAGCAGCGCCTTCGCGGGGGCTTTGGATGGCTACACCTTC CASSAFAGALDGYTF
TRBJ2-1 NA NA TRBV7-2 TGTGCCAGCACCACCCTGACTTTAGCGCAGTTCTTC CASTTLTLAQFF
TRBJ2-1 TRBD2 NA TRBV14 TGTGCCAGCAGCCAAGATCGGGGCGGGGGTAGAGTCGATGAGCAGTTCTTC CASSQDRGGGRVDEQFF
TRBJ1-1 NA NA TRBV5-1 TGCGCCAGCAGTGAGGGGGGGGCGCGGACTGAAGCTTTCTTT CASSEGGARTEAFF
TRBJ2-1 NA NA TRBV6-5 TGTGCCAGCAGTTACCCCCTGGGGGGCAATGAGCAGTTCTTC CASSYPLGGNEQFF
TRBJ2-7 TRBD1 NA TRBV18 TGTGCCAGCTCGCGACCGGGACAGGGGAAGGAAGAGCAGTACTTC CASSRPGQGKEEQYF